These 6 T cell receptor beta chains came from one sample sequenced in a study of cytomegalovirus exposure and HLA in healthy donors. This PCR relied on a set of 60 Vbeta primers and 13 Jbeta primers. The data were produced by immunoSEQ multiplex PCR, yet TCRdb's version contains in-frame clones alone and is incomplete. The profile shows some 180,000 clones, about four fifths of them singletons. Source material: PBMCs. These receptors all come from a female donor in good health and CMV-seronegative.

The V and J genes are TRBV27 and TRBJ2-5; TRBD2 aligns across 11 bases. The CDR3 totals 14 residues. Germline values: CDR1 MNHEY, CDR2 SMNVEV (reference sequence). The junction had 4 bases not matched to a gene; V was cut back by 5 bases and J by 5 bases. CDR3 sequence: CASSALAGVETQYF. The CDR3, as DNA: TGTGCCAGCAGTGCACTAGCGGGAGTTGAGACCCAGTACTTC.

This clone was observed once. In DNA form, the CDR3 reads TGTGCCAGCAGCCCTACAAAGCGGAGATACAATGAGCAGTTCTTC. Protein product: CASSPTKRRYNEQFF. This chain connects TRBV5-6 to TRBJ2-1; D perhaps matches TRBD2 (5 bases). The V gene lost 4 bases and the J gene lost 4 bases, with 15 bases spanning the gap. CDR1 SGHDT and CDR2 YYEEEE come from the germline V gene. This CDR3 contains 15 residues.

J is TRBJ2-5 and V is TRBV19; 8 bases map to TRBD2. The ends lost 9 bases at V and 4 bases at J; junction bases unmatched: 7. The CDR3 has 13 amino acids. Germline V gene data show CDR1 as LNHDA and CDR2 as SQIVND (reference sequence). The CDR3 reads CASSAGGRETQYF. CDR3 DNA sequence: TGTGCCAGCTCCGCGGGGGGACGAGAGACCCAGTACTTC.

The gene calls are TRBV2 and TRBJ2-1, with D unclear. Germline V lookup: CDR1 SNHLY, CDR2 FYNNEI. The V gene lost 4 bases and the J gene lost 8 bases, with 6 bases spanning the gap. The CDR3 loop spans 11 amino acids. DNA for the CDR3: TGTGCCAGCAGTGTTTCGTATGAGCAGTTCTTC. Translated: CASSVSYEQFF.

J is TRBJ1-1 and V is TRBV30; 7 positions agree with TRBD1. CDR1 and CDR2 from the germline V gene are GTSNPN and SVGIG (reference sequence). Losses at the gene ends were 0 bases for V and 6 bases for J; bases not matched to a gene: 4. The CDR3 loop spans 13 amino acids. Here the CDR3 DNA reads TGTGCCTGGAGTGTAGGGGGCACCCCTGAAGCTTTCTTT. Its translation: CAWSVGGTPEAFF.

V usage is TRBV5-1 and J usage is TRBJ2-7; 7 bases align to TRBD1. With 4 bases clipped from V and 2 bases from J, the junction kept 6 bases outside the gene matches. Germline V gene sequence: CDR1 SGHRS, CDR2 YFSETQ. The CDR3 totals 14 residues. CDR3 DNA sequence: TGCGCCAGCAGCACCGGACAGGTTACCTACGAGCAGTACTTC. This translates into CASSTGQVTYEQYF.